This T cell receptor beta chain was observed in a study of memory CD4+ T cells and cytomegalovirus serostatus. The overall study: Donors were healthy Belgian adults, fewer than ten CMV seropositive and 20 to 25 seronegative.

Germline V gene data show CDR1 as MGHRA and CDR2 as YSYEKL. V gave up 4 bases and J gave up 1 base; unmatched junction bases: 3. The CDR3 runs 14 residues. Here immunoSEQ multiplex PCR was the method, and the copy in TCRdb shows in-frame clones only, minus some. Among some 66,000 clones listed, 60% to 85% were seen once. Single viable CD3+CD4+CD8-CD45RO+ cells were sorted as the memory CD4+ T cells. The V gene is TRBV4-1, the J gene TRBJ2-7; 8 bases agree with TRBD1. This TCR was recovered from an adult in good health and CMV-seropositive. Source material: memory CD4+ T cells from blood. The CDR3 DNA sequence: TGCGCCAGCAGCCTGGACAGGGTATCCTACGAGCAGTACTTC. It translates to CASSLDRVSYEQYF.